Listed below are T cell receptor beta chains from one sample, sequenced in a study of CD8+ T cells in alopecia areata. Sequencing was performed with immunoSEQ multiplex PCR; in TCRdb, only in-frame clones are kept and a portion is missing. The table has some 200,000 clones, roughly 53% seen once. The specimen comprised CD8+ T cells sorted from blood, sampled at week 24, from a patient treated with tofacitinib. The receptor set was obtained from a human donor with alopecia areata. Each CDR3 is given with its conserved first and last residue. D genes are given only for firm matches. The size entry is marked missing in some rows and otherwise reads once, few, many or a size class.

v_gene: TRBV5-1
j_gene: TRBJ2-7
abundance: NA
d_gene: NA
CDR3nt: TGCGCCAGCAGCGCGGGGGATCACAGGGTCTACGAGCAGTACTTC
CDR3aa: CASSAGDHRVYEQYF

v_gene: TRBV7-8
j_gene: TRBJ2-5
abundance: NA
d_gene: TRBD1
CDR3nt: TGTGCCAGCAGCACTCGACAGGGACAAGAGACCCAGTACTTC
CDR3aa: CASSTRQGQETQYF

v_gene: TRBV5-1
j_gene: TRBJ1-1
abundance: few
d_gene: NA
CDR3nt: TGCGCCAGCAGCTGGAGGGACGGTGAAGCTTTCTTT
CDR3aa: CASSWRDGEAFF

v_gene: TRBV27
j_gene: TRBJ1-5
abundance: NA
d_gene: NA
CDR3nt: TGTGCCAGCAGTTTATTAGGGATCCAGCCCCAGCATTTT
CDR3aa: CASSLLGIQPQHF

v_gene: TRBV5-1
j_gene: TRBJ2-1
abundance: NA
d_gene: NA
CDR3nt: TGCGCCAGCAGCTTGGCAGGGTCTCGGGAGCAGTTCTTC
CDR3aa: CASSLAGSREQFF

v_gene: TRBV5-1
j_gene: TRBJ2-1
abundance: NA
d_gene: NA
CDR3nt: TGCGCCAGCAGCTCAGACAGGAGCCCAGTCTTC
CDR3aa: CASSSDRSPVF

v_gene: TRBV27
j_gene: TRBJ1-2
abundance: NA
d_gene: TRBD1
CDR3nt: TGTGCCAGCAGTTCGGACAGGGGGTTTCGCGGCTACACCTTC
CDR3aa: CASSSDRGFRGYTF

v_gene: TRBV25-1
j_gene: TRBJ1-2
abundance: NA
d_gene: NA
CDR3nt: TGTGCCACCCGAATGGGAGGAATAGGCTACACCTTC
CDR3aa: CATRMGGIGYTF

v_gene: TRBV4-1
j_gene: TRBJ1-4
abundance: NA
d_gene: NA
CDR3nt: TGCGCCAGCAGCCCTGGGGGGGGCGAAAAACTGTTTTTT
CDR3aa: CASSPGGGEKLFF

v_gene: TRBV7-9
j_gene: TRBJ2-7
abundance: NA
d_gene: NA
CDR3nt: TGTGCCAGCAGCGCGTTGCCGGGTTACTACGAGCAGTACTTC
CDR3aa: CASSALPGYYEQYF

v_gene: TRBV27
j_gene: TRBJ2-5
abundance: once
d_gene: NA
CDR3nt: TGTGCCAGCAGTCAGGAGGGGAACCCTTCAGGGACCCAGTACTTC
CDR3aa: CASSQEGNPSGTQYF

v_gene: TRBV5-1
j_gene: TRBJ2-1
abundance: NA
d_gene: NA
CDR3nt: TGCGCCAGCAGCCAGTCGGGGCCAAACAATGAGCAGTTCTTC
CDR3aa: CASSQSGPNNEQFF

v_gene: TRBV4-1
j_gene: TRBJ2-5
abundance: NA
d_gene: TRBD1
CDR3nt: TGCGCCAGCAGCCAAGTCGCCGGGACAGGGGAAGAGACCCAGTACTTC
CDR3aa: CASSQVAGTGEETQYF

v_gene: TRBV6-5
j_gene: TRBJ2-6
abundance: NA
d_gene: NA
CDR3nt: TGTGCCAGCAGTTACGATCTCTCTGGGGCCAACGTCCTGACTTTC
CDR3aa: CASSYDLSGANVLTF

v_gene: TRBV4-1
j_gene: TRBJ1-5
abundance: NA
d_gene: NA
CDR3nt: TGCGCCAGCGGACACGGTCAGCCCCAGCATTTT
CDR3aa: CASGHGQPQHF

v_gene: TRBV15
j_gene: TRBJ1-5
abundance: NA
d_gene: NA
CDR3nt: TGTGCCACCAGCAGAGGGGGACCCCAGCATTTT
CDR3aa: CATSRGGPQHF

v_gene: TRBV15
j_gene: TRBJ2-1
abundance: NA
d_gene: TRBD2
CDR3nt: TGTGCCACCAGCACCCTACAGCGGGGGCCACTCGTCTCTGAGCAGTTCTTC
CDR3aa: CATSTLQRGPLVSEQFF

v_gene: TRBV2
j_gene: TRBJ2-5
abundance: NA
d_gene: TRBD2
CDR3nt: TGTGCCAGCAGTGACCCGGGGGGATCAAGAGAGACCCAGTACTTC
CDR3aa: CASSDPGGSRETQYF

v_gene: TRBV6-1
j_gene: TRBJ2-2
abundance: NA
d_gene: NA
CDR3nt: TGTGCCAGCAGTGAAGAGGTGGAGTACACGAGGAACACCGGGGAGCTGTTTTTT
CDR3aa: CASSEEVEYTRNTGELFF

v_gene: TRBV12-5
j_gene: TRBJ2-7
abundance: NA
d_gene: TRBD1
CDR3nt: TGTGCTAGTGGTTTAAGGGACAGGTACTCCTACGAGCAGTACTTC
CDR3aa: CASGLRDRYSYEQYF

v_gene: TRBV29-1
j_gene: TRBJ2-2
abundance: NA
d_gene: NA
CDR3nt: TGCAGCGTTGAAGTTCTTGGGACACTCACCGGGGAGCTGTTTTTT
CDR3aa: CSVEVLGTLTGELFF

v_gene: TRBV10-3
j_gene: TRBJ2-7
abundance: few
d_gene: TRBD2
CDR3nt: TGTGCCACCGAAGGGAGTGGGACTAGCGGTAGCGAGCAGTACTTC
CDR3aa: CATEGSGTSGSEQYF

v_gene: TRBV5-6
j_gene: TRBJ1-5
abundance: once
d_gene: TRBD1
CDR3nt: TGTGCCAGCAGTAGCGGGACAGAGTACAATCAGCCCCAGCATTTT
CDR3aa: CASSSGTEYNQPQHF

v_gene: TRBV2
j_gene: TRBJ2-1
abundance: once
d_gene: NA
CDR3nt: TGTGCCAGCAGGGGGCCTAGTACGTTCTTC
CDR3aa: CASRGPSTFF

v_gene: TRBV19
j_gene: TRBJ2-3
abundance: NA
d_gene: NA
CDR3nt: TGTGCCAGTAGTATCGGTCTTCCCACAGATACGCAGTATTTT
CDR3aa: CASSIGLPTDTQYF

v_gene: TRBV5-1
j_gene: TRBJ1-2
abundance: NA
d_gene: NA
CDR3nt: TGCGCCAGCAGCCCCGTGGGAGGGGACAATGGCTACACCTTC
CDR3aa: CASSPVGGDNGYTF

v_gene: TRBV9
j_gene: TRBJ1-1
abundance: NA
d_gene: TRBD1
CDR3nt: TGTGCCAGCAGCTCTATCTGGGACAGGGTAGCTTTCTTT
CDR3aa: CASSSIWDRVAFF

v_gene: TRBV15
j_gene: TRBJ1-1
abundance: NA
d_gene: NA
CDR3nt: TGTGCCACCAGCAGAGATCGCGGGGGAGACACTGAAGCTTTCTTT
CDR3aa: CATSRDRGGDTEAFF

v_gene: TRBV10-2
j_gene: TRBJ1-3
abundance: NA
d_gene: NA
CDR3nt: TGCGCCAGCAGTGAGTCGATCCGCCACCTACGGGACACCATATATTTT
CDR3aa: CASSESIRHLRDTIYF

v_gene: TRBV6-1
j_gene: TRBJ1-5
abundance: NA
d_gene: NA
CDR3nt: TGTGCCAGCAGGTCGAGGGTCTATAGCAATCAGCCCCAGCATTTT
CDR3aa: CASRSRVYSNQPQHF

v_gene: TRBV6-1
j_gene: TRBJ2-2
abundance: few
d_gene: NA
CDR3nt: TGTGCCAGCAGTGAACTAGGCAGGGCGAACACCGGGGAGCTGTTTTTT
CDR3aa: CASSELGRANTGELFF

v_gene: TRBV5-4
j_gene: TRBJ1-2
abundance: NA
d_gene: NA
CDR3nt: TGTGCCAGCGGCAGGACAAACTATGGCTACACCTTC
CDR3aa: CASGRTNYGYTF

v_gene: TRBV29-1
j_gene: TRBJ1-2
abundance: NA
d_gene: NA
CDR3nt: TGCAGCGTTGGGGCAGGGAAGGATCCTTACGGCTACACCTTC
CDR3aa: CSVGAGKDPYGYTF

v_gene: TRBV13
j_gene: TRBJ1-2
abundance: NA
d_gene: TRBD1
CDR3nt: TGTGCCAGCAGCCACGCCTCAGGGGGCAACTATGGCTACACCTTC
CDR3aa: CASSHASGGNYGYTF